The T cell receptor beta chain under discussion was sequenced for a study of T-cell memory formation after mild COVID-19. Study-wide results and limits: Among clones contracting day 15 to 85, CD4/CD8 was balanced, whereas later expanders leaned CD4+. Certain responding clones were present in pre-infection memory, suggesting participation of cross-reactive memory.

Constant-segment primers were used for 5'RACE, and the resulting TCR alpha and TCR beta cDNA libraries carried sample barcodes and UMIs. Using its own MiXCR run on the 5' RACE reads, TCRdb lists one record per CDR3 protein. This sample has about 470,000 distinct CDR3 sequences, with roughly 25% found just once. This clonotype has just a few counts. Its antigen is currently unknown. Trimming cost V 1 base and J 4 bases; bases outside gene matches: 16. The CDR3 sequence is 20 residues long. Germline lookup yields CDR1 LGHNA and CDR2 YNFKEQ. This rearrangement joins TRBV4-2 to TRBJ1-6; 7 bases are a match to TRBD1. Sequenced input: PBMCs or a T cell subset sorted from them (not recorded which). This TCR was recovered from an adult woman who had mild COVID-19 (a few samples of this study predate the infection). Cell type and time point are not known. CDR3 nucleotides: TGTGCCAGCAGCCAAGCGAGAGACAGGGTTGGGCCAACTTATAATTCACCCCTCCACTTT. Protein product: CASSQARDRVGPTYNSPLHF.